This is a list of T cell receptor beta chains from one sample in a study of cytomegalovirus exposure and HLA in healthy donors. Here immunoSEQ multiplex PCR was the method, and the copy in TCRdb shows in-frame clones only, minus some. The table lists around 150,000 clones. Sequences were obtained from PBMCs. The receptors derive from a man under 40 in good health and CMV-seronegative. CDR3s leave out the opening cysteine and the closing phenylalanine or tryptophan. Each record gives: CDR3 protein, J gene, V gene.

CDR3 protein: ASSSSGQGGTGELF
J gene: TRBJ2-2
V gene: TRBV5-6

CDR3 protein: ASSQGQTLVSNQPQH
J gene: TRBJ1-5
V gene: TRBV4-1

CDR3 protein: AISEYYDRGNQPQH
J gene: TRBJ1-5
V gene: TRBV10-3

CDR3 protein: ASSESGGEGWYEQY
J gene: -
V gene: TRBV6-1

CDR3 protein: ASSAGTSGSYTQY
J gene: TRBJ2-3
V gene: TRBV5-1

CDR3 protein: ASSQVGGKVNEQF
J gene: TRBJ2-1
V gene: TRBV4-2

CDR3 protein: ASPGQDPIGGYT
J gene: TRBJ1-2
V gene: TRBV6-1

CDR3 protein: ASSIRGGQEGSGANVLT
J gene: TRBJ2-6
V gene: TRBV19

CDR3 protein: ASSYSQAGVRNEQF
J gene: TRBJ2-1
V gene: TRBV6-6

CDR3 protein: ASSPTDRGYTEAF
J gene: TRBJ1-1
V gene: TRBV28

CDR3 protein: ASSIVPRSGNTIY
J gene: TRBJ1-3
V gene: TRBV19

CDR3 protein: ASSLAPSGPHTYEQY
J gene: TRBJ2-7
V gene: TRBV7-2

CDR3 protein: ASSLVQGTEAF
J gene: TRBJ1-1
V gene: TRBV7-9

CDR3 protein: SVPSGSSYNEQF
J gene: TRBJ2-1
V gene: TRBV29-1

CDR3 protein: ASSSSTYNEQF
J gene: TRBJ2-1
V gene: TRBV5-1

CDR3 protein: ASSLEPQGAGEIQY
J gene: TRBJ2-5
V gene: TRBV7-7

CDR3 protein: SAIDMNTEAF
J gene: TRBJ1-1
V gene: TRBV29-1

CDR3 protein: ASSVATGGPDTQY
J gene: TRBJ2-3
V gene: TRBV9

CDR3 protein: ASSLEVRWTEAF
J gene: TRBJ1-1
V gene: TRBV28

CDR3 protein: ASSRWGVGEQF
J gene: TRBJ2-1
V gene: TRBV5-1

CDR3 protein: ASSLYPSRSDTQY
J gene: TRBJ2-3
V gene: TRBV11-3

CDR3 protein: ASSIEQASNYGYT
J gene: TRBJ1-2
V gene: TRBV19

CDR3 protein: ASTSWTSRNEQF
J gene: TRBJ2-1
V gene: TRBV10-2

CDR3 protein: ASSRWGVPDSPLH
J gene: TRBJ1-6
V gene: TRBV5-6

CDR3 protein: AISEGTGTKNTGELF
J gene: TRBJ2-2
V gene: TRBV10-3

CDR3 protein: ASSSRDKGQGRYEQY
J gene: TRBJ2-7
V gene: TRBV7-8

CDR3 protein: ASSTRVQKFTNTEAF
J gene: TRBJ1-1
V gene: TRBV5-1

CDR3 protein: ASSQDRVAVVQGFQY
J gene: TRBJ2-3
V gene: TRBV4-2